This TCR beta chain is from a study of kidney transplant recipient with SARS-CoV-2 infection. There are many counts of this clonotype. TCRdb reprocessed the reads via MiXCR and lists one record per CDR3 protein. The sample lists roughly 250,000 distinct CDR3 sequences, less than 35% seen once, with around 6.8% in the top ten. Trimming removed 6 bases from V and 4 bases from J, with 23 bases in between. Germline CDR1 and CDR2: KGHDR and SFDVKD. The CDR3 extends over 17 amino acids. The sequence derives from a male patient aged 25-45 years who had COVID-19 and was a kidney transplant recipient. Among the T cells, some may be from the graft donor. This chain uses TRBV24-1 with TRBJ1-2, with D possibly TRBD1 on 5 matching bases. Sequenced here: a blood sample, sampled at baseline and on day 111 from a kidney transplant recipient. The CDR3 DNA follows: TGTGCCACCAGTCGGGACCCTAGTACCAGAAAGACCTATGGCTACACCTTC. Residues: CATSRDPSTRKTYGYTF.